The present T cell receptor (beta chain) was sequenced within a study of cytomegalovirus exposure and HLA in healthy donors. Healthy people donating bone marrow made up the donors. The CDR3 is 15 amino acids. Germline CDR1 and CDR2: LGHNA and YNFKEQ. Trimming took off 3 bases at V and 6 bases at J, with 14 bases between the two ends. 60 Vbeta and 13 Jbeta primers were used in PCR. Sequencing was performed with immunoSEQ multiplex PCR; in TCRdb, only in-frame clones are kept and a portion is missing. The table lists some 100,000 clones, roughly 74% of them singletons. Material: PBMCs. The source is a woman aged 40 to 50 in good health and CMV-seronegative. This rearrangement joins TRBV4-2 to TRBJ1-4, with D possibly matching TRBD1 (6 bases). The CDR3 sequence is CASSHPDRDDEKLFF. CDR3 in DNA: TGTGCCAGCAGCCACCCGGACAGAGATGATGAAAAACTGTTTTTT.